The sequence of this T cell receptor (beta chain) was determined in a study of blood T cell repertoires in COVID-19. Measured with immunoSEQ multiplex PCR; TCRdb has only the in-frame clones, and not every one. This sample yields approximately 300,000 clones, of which 80% to 95% are seen a single time; roughly 7% belongs to the top ten. Trimming left V 1 base short and J 4 bases short, with 11 bases between. The CDR3 is 14 amino acids. CDR1 and CDR2 from the germline V gene are SGHTA and FQGNSA. This sequence joins TRBV7-2 and TRBJ2-7, with D possibly being TRBD1 (8 bases). The source material was peripheral blood. The source is a woman aged 25 to 45 with COVID-19, enrolled during active disease. The CDR3 nucleotides read TGTGCCAGCAGCTTAGACAGGGGGGGTTACGAGCAGTACTTC. Translating gives CASSLDRGGYEQYF.